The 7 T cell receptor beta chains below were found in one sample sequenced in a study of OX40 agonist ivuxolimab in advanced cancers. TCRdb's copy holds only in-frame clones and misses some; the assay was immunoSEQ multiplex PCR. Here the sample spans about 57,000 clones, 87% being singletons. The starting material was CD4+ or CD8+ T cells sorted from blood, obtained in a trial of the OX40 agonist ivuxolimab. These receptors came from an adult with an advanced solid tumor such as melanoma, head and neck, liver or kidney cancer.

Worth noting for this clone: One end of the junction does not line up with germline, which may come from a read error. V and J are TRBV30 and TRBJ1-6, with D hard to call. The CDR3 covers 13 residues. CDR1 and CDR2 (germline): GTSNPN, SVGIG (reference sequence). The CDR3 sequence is CAWSPDYSSPLHF. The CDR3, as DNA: TGTGCCTGGAGTCCTGATTATAGTTCACCCCTCCACTTT.

The CDR3 sequence is CASSRKDAETQYF. The DNA of the CDR3 is TGCGCCAGCAGCCGTAAGGATGCGGAGACCCAGTACTTC. This chain uses TRBV4-1 with TRBJ2-5; D gene uncertain. In germline, CDR1 is MGHRA, CDR2 YSYEKL. This CDR3 contains 13 residues. The V end lost 4 bases, the J end lost 5 bases, and 11 bases lay between the germline ends.

The CDR3 nucleotides read TGTGCCAGCAGCCCCAGGGGGTCAGATACGCAGTATTTT. This sequence encodes CASSPRGSDTQYF. The chain combines TRBV7-2 with TRBJ2-3, with 7 bases lining up with TRBD1. The trim removed 5 bases at V and 4 bases at J, leaving 3 bases unmatched. CDR1 is SGHTA and CDR2 is FQGNSA in the germline V gene. The CDR3 consists of 13 residues.

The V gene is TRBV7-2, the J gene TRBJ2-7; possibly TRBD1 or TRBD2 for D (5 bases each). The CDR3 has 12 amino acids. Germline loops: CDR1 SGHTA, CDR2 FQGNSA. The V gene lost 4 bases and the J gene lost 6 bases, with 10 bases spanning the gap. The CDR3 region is CASSSWGSEQYF. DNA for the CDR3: TGTGCCAGCAGCTCCTGGGGGAGCGAGCAGTACTTC.

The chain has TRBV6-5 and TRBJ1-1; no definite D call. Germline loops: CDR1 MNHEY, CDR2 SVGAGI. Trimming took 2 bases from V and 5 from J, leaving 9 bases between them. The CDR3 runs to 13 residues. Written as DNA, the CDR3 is TGTGCCAGCAGTTACCAATTGCGGACTGAAGCTTTCTTT. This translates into CASSYQLRTEAFF.

The CDR3 DNA reads TGTGCCAGCAGTGACGTGGGACAGAACTATGGCTACACCTTC. Translating gives CASSDVGQNYGYTF. The chain joins TRBV6-1 to TRBJ1-2, with 7 bases that match TRBD1. Germline V gene sequence: CDR1 MNHNS, CDR2 SASEGT. CDR3 length: 14 amino acids. Trimming removed 3 bases from V and 2 bases from J; junction bases left unmatched: 3.

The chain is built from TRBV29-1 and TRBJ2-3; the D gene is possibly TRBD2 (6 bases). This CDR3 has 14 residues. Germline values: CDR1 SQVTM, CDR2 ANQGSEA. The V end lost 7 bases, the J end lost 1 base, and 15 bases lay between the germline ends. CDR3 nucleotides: TGCAGCGCCGAGTCCGGGACTGGCACAGATACGCAGTATTTT. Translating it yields CSAESGTGTDTQYF.